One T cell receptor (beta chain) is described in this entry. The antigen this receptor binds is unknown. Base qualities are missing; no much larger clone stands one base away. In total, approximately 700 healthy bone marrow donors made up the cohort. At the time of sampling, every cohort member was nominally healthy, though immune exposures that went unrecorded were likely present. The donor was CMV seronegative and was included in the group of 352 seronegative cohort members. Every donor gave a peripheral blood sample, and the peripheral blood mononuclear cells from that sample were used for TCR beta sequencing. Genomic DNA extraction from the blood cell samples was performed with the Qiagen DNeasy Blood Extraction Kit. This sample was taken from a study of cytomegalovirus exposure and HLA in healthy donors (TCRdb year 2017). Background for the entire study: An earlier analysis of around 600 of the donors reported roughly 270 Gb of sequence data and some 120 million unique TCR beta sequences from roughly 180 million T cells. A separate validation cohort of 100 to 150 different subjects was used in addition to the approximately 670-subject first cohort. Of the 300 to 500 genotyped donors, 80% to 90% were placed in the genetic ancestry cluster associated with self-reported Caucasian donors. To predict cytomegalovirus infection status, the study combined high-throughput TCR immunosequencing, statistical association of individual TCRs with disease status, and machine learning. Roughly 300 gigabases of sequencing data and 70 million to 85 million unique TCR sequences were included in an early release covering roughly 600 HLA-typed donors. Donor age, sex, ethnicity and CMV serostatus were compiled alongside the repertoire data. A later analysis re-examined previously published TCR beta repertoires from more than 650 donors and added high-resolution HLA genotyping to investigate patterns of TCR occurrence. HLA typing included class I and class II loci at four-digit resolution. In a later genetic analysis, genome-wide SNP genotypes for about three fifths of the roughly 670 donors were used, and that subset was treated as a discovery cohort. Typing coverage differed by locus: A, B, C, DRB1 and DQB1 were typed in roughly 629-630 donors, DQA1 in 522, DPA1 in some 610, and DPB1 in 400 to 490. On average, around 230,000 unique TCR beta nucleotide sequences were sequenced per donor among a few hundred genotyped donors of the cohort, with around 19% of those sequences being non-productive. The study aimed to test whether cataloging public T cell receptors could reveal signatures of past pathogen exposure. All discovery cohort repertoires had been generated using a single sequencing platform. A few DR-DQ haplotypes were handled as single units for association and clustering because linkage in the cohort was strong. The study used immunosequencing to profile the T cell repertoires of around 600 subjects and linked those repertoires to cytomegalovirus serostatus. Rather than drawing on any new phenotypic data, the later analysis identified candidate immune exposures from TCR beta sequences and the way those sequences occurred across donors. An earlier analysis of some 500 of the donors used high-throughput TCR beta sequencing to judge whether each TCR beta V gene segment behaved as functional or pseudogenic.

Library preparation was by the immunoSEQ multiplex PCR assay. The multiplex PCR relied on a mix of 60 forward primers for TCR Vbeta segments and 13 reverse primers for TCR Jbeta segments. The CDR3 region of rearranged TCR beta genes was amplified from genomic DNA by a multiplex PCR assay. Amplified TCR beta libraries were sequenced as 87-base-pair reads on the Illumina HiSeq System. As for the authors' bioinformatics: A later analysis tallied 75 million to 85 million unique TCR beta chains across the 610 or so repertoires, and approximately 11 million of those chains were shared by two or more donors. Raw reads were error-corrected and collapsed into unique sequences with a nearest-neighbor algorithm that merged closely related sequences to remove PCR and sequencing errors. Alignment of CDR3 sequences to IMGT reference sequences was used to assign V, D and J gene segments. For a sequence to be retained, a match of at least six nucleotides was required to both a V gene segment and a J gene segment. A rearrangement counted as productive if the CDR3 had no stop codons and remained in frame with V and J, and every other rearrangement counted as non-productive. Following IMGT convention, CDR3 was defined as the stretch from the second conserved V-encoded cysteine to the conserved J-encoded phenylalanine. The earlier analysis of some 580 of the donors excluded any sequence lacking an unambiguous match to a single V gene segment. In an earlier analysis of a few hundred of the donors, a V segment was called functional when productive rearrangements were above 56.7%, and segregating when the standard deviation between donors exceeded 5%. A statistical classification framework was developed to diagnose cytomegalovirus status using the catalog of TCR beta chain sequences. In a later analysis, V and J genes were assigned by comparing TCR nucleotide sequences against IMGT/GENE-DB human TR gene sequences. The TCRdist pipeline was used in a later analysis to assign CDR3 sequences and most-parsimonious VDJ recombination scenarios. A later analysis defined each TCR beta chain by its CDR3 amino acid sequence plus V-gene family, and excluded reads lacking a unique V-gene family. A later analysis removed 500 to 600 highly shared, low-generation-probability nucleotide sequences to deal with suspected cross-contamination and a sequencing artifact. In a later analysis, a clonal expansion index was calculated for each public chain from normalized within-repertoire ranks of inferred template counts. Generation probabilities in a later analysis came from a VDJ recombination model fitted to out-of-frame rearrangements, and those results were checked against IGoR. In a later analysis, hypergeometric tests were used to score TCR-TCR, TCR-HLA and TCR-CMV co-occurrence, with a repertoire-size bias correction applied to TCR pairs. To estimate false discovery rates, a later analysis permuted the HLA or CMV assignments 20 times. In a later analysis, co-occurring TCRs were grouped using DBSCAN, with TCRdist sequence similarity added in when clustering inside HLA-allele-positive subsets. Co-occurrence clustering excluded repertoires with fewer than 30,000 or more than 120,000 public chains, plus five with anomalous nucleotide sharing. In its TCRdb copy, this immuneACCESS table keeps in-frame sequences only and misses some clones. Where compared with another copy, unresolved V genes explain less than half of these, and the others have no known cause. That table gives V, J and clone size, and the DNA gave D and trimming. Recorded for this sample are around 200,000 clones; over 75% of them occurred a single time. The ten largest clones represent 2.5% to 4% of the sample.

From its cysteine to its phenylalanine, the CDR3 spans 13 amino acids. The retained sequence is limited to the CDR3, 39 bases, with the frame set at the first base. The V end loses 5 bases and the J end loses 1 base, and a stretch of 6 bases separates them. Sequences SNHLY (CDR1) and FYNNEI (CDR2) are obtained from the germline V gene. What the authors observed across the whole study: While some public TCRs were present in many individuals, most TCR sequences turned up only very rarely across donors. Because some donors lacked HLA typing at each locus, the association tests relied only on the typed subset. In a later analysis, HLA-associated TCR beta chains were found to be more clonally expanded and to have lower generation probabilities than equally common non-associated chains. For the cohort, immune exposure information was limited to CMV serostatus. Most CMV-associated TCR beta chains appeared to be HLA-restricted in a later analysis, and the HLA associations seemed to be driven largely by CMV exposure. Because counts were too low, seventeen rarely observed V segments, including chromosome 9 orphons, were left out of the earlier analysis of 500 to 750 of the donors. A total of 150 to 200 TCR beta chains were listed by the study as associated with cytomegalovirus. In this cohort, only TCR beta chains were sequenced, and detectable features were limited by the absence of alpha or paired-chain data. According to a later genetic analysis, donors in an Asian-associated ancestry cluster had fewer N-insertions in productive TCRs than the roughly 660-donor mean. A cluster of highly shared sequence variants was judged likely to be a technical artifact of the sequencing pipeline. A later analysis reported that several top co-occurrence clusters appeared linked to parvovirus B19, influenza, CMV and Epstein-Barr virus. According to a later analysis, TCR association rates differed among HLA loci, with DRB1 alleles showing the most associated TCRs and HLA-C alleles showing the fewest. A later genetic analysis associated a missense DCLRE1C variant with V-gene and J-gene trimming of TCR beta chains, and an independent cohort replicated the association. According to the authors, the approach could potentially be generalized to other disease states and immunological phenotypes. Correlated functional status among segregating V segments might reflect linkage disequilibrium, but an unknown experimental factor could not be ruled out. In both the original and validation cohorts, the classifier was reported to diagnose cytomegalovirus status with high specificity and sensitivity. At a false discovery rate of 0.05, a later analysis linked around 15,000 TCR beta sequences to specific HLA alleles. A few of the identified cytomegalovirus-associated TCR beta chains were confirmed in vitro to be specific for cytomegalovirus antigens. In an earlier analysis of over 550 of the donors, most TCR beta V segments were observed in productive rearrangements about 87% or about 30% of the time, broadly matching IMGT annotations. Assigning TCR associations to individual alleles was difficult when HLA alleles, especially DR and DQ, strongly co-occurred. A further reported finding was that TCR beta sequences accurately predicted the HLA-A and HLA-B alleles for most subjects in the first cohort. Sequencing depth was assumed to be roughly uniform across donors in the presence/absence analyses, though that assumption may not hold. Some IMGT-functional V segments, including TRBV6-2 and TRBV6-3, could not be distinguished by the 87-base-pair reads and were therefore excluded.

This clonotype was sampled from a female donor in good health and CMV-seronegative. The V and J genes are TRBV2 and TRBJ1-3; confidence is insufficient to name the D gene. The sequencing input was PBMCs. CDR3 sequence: CASSRASGNTIYF. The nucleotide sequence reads TGTGCCAGCAGTCGAGCTTCTGGAAACACCATATATTTT.